A selection of T cell receptor beta chains follows, all from one sample in a study of technical replicates of blood from a handful of donors. Method: immunoSEQ multiplex PCR; TCRdb's copy keeps in-frame clones and lacks some. The data contain about 83,000 clones, about 90% of them seen just once; the ten biggest clones take up 0.27%. The sequenced sample was T cells isolated from PBMCs. Receptors originate from a human donor in good health. Each CDR3 is given with its conserved first and last residue. A D gene is named only where the DNA matches it firmly. Clone size is stated in some rows and not others, as once, few, many or a class when expanded.

NA TRBJ1-1 TRBV2 NA TGTGCCAGCATTTCCGGGACAACTAACACTGAAGCTTTCTTT CASISGTTNTEAFF
once TRBJ2-5 TRBV15 TRBD1 TGTGCCTCGGGGGACAGGAGGGGAGAGACCCAGTACTTC CASGDRRGETQYF
NA TRBJ2-5 TRBV2 TRBD2 TGTGCCAGCAGCGACGGACTAGGCAGAGAGACCCAGTACTTC CASSDGLGRETQYF
NA TRBJ2-2 TRBV29-1 TRBD1 TGCAGCTCTAGGACAGGGGCCGGGGAGCTGTTTTTT CSSRTGAGELFF
NA TRBJ2-7 TRBV7-6 NA TGTGCCAGCAGCCCCGTGGGGAGCTCCTACGAGCAGTACTTC CASSPVGSSYEQYF
NA TRBJ1-1 TRBV25-1 NA TGTGCCAGCAGGGGGCTGGGCACTGAAGCTTTCTTT CASRGLGTEAFF
NA TRBJ1-1 TRBV6-5 NA TGTGCCAGCAGTTACATACCGACGGGGGTTGAAGCTTTCTTT CASSYIPTGVEAFF
few TRBJ1-1 TRBV4-2 NA TGTGCCAGCAGCCAAGGGTCTCTGGGGAGAGCTTTCTTT CASSQGSLGRAFF
NA TRBJ2-7 TRBV6-1 NA TGTGCCAGCAGTGAATCCCGTTACGAGCAGTACTTC CASSESRYEQYF
NA TRBJ2-1 TRBV7-8 NA TGTGCCAGTTCACGGCCGGGACTACGACCGCAGGGGGAGCAGTTCTTC CASSRPGLRPQGEQFF
NA TRBJ1-2 TRBV5-1 TRBD1 TGCGCCAGCAGCCTGGGACAGGGCAGGGACTATGGCTACACCTTC CASSLGQGRDYGYTF
NA TRBJ2-3 TRBV18 TRBD1 TGTGCCAGTCACGGGACAGGGGGAGTGGATACGCAGTATTTT CASHGTGGVDTQYF
NA TRBJ1-6 TRBV6-1 NA TGTGCCAGCAGTGAATGGTACAGGAGCTCCTATAATTCACCCCTCCACTTT CASSEWYRSSYNSPLHF
NA TRBJ2-5 TRBV10-1 TRBD2 TGCGCCAGCAGTGACGGGGGACTAGCGGGATCTGAGACCCAGTACTTC CASSDGGLAGSETQYF
NA TRBJ2-3 TRBV7-9 NA TGTGCCAGCAGTTACACAGGGTTTGGCACAGATACGCAGTATTTT CASSYTGFGTDTQYF